The rows below give T cell receptor beta chains drawn from one sample of a study of blood T cells in healthy people across ages. TCRdb called the 5' RACE reads again in MiXCR, with one record for every CDR3 protein. In the table there are 1.8 million or so distinct CDR3 sequences, roughly two fifths of which are singletons. The sample taken for sequencing was blood. The receptors were gathered from a human donor in good health. CDR3s include the opening cysteine and the closing phenylalanine or tryptophan. A D gene is named only where the DNA matches it firmly. Clone size, where shown, is once, few, many, or a class for clones that have expanded.

>-|-|TRBV12-3/TRBV12-4|TRBJ2-2
TGTGCCAGCAGCCTAGACCTTACGGGGGACACCGGGGAGCTGTTTTTT
CASSLDLTGDTGELFF
>-|-|TRBV12-3/TRBV12-4|TRBJ1-2
TGTGCCAGCAGTGACCACCTCTCGTGGCAGACTAACTATGGCTACACCTTC
CASSDHLSWQTNYGYTF
>-|-|TRBV20-1|TRBJ2-1
TGCAGTGCTAGCGGCGGCGGGGTTGTCTACAATGAGCAGTTCTTC
CSASGGGVVYNEQFF
>-|TRBD2|TRBV20-1|TRBJ2-7
TGCAGTGCTAGAGGCTTAGCGGGGGGCGCCTACGAGCAGTACTTC
CSARGLAGGAYEQYF
>-|TRBD1|TRBV7-2|TRBJ2-3
TGTGCCAGCAGCTTGTGGACAGGGAGGCCAGATACGCAGTATTTT
CASSLWTGRPDTQYF
>few|-|TRBV6-5|TRBJ1-2
TGTGCCAGCAGTTTAACAGGAATTCGAGCTAACTATGGCTACACCTTC
CASSLTGIRANYGYTF
>few|-|TRBV28|TRBJ1-4
TGTGCCAGCAGCACATCGGACTTCGAAAAACTGTTTTTT
CASSTSDFEKLFF
>-|TRBD2|TRBV5-1|TRBJ2-5
TGCGCCAGCAGCCGTTCCGGACTAGAAGAGACCCAGTACTTC
CASSRSGLEETQYF
>-|-|TRBV12-3/TRBV12-4|TRBJ1-1
TGTGCCAGCAGTCGAGTCGGGGGGGGCACTGGAGCTTTCTTT
CASSRVGGGTGAFF
>many|TRBD1|TRBV7-9|TRBJ2-7
TGTGCCAGCTCACTAGGGACAGTCGAGCAGTACTTC
CASSLGTVEQYF
>-|-|TRBV5-4|TRBJ2-1
TGTGCCAGCAGCTCGGGTGTCACTACTGACAATGAGCAGTTCTTC
CASSSGVTTDNEQFF
>few|TRBD1|TRBV15|TRBJ2-3
TGTGCCACCAGCAGAGATTGGGGACAGGGGGGCAGTTCGTTTACAGATACGCAGTATTTT
CATSRDWGQGGSSFTDTQYF
>once|-|TRBV10-3|TRBJ1-2
TGTGCCATCAGTGAGTCCAGTCTAAACTATGGCTGCACCTTC
CAISESSLNYGCTF
>-|-|TRBV7-2|TRBJ2-4
TGTGCCAGCAGCTTAGCGCAGGGTCGAATATCCAAAAACATTCAGTACTTC
CASSLAQGRISKNIQYF
>few|-|TRBV10-3|TRBJ1-2
TGTGCCATCAGTGAGTCGAGGTCCTATGGCTACACCTTC
CAISESRSYGYTF
>-|-|TRBV12-3/TRBV12-4|TRBJ2-1
TGTGCCAGCAGCATCGTTGGCGGTACCTACAATGAGCAGTTCTTC
CASSIVGGTYNEQFF
>-|-|TRBV5-1|TRBJ1-6
TGCGCCAGCAGCTTGGAGTTGTGGAATTCACCCCTCCACTTT
CASSLELWNSPLHF
>-|-|TRBV14|TRBJ2-7
TGTGCCAGCGGCCGCGGTCCTGAATCCTACGAGCAGTACTTC
CASGRGPESYEQYF
>many|-|TRBV7-2|TRBJ2-2
TGTGCCAGCAGTCGGTTTACCGGGGAGCTGTTTTTT
CASSRFTGELFF
>few|TRBD1|TRBV20-1|TRBJ2-1
TGCAGTGCTCTTCTCGGGACAGGTGTCATCTCCTACAATGAGCAGTTCTTC
CSALLGTGVISYNEQFF
>-|TRBD2|TRBV29-1|TRBJ2-7
TGCAGCGTTGAAGCTAGACTAGCGGGAACGTACGAGCAGTACTTC
CSVEARLAGTYEQYF
>few|TRBD2|TRBV20-1|TRBJ2-5
TGCGCCCACCGGGGGGGATACTTCCAAGAGACCCAGTACTTC
CAHRGGYFQETQYF
>-|-|TRBV28|TRBJ1-5
TGTGCCAGCAGTTACCAGGGTGGGGAGCCCCAGCATTTT
CASSYQGGEPQHF
>-|-|TRBV9|TRBJ2-5
TGTGCCAGCAGCGTAGGGGGGGCCGCGGCAGAGACCCAGTACTTC
CASSVGGAAAETQYF
>-|-|TRBV5-1|TRBJ1-2
TGCGCCAGCAGCTTGGAGGGGCAGCCTAGCTATGGCTACACCTTC
CASSLEGQPSYGYTF
>few|-|TRBV12-3/TRBV12-4|TRBJ1-5
TGTGCCAGCAGGCGGAATAGCAATCAGCCCCAGCATTTT
CASRRNSNQPQHF
>few|-|TRBV7-2|TRBJ2-5
TGTGCCAGCGACTCCTTACGGGAGACCCAGTACTTC
CASDSLRETQYF
>-|TRBD1|TRBV29-1|TRBJ1-2
TGCAGCGTTCATGGACAGGGCTATGGCTACACCTTC
CSVHGQGYGYTF
>few|TRBD1|TRBV18|TRBJ2-7
TGTGCCAGCTCACTGGGACAGGGCGTGAGGGAGCAGTACTTC
CASSLGQGVREQYF
>few|TRBD2|TRBV4-3|TRBJ2-3
TGCGCCAGCAGCCAAGATATAGAGCGGGGGTCGGATACGCAGTATTTT
CASSQDIERGSDTQYF
>once|-|TRBV6-5|TRBJ1-1
TGTGCCAGCAGTTACTCACTGGGGGAGTCTGAAGCTTTCTTT
CASSYSLGESEAFF
>few|-|TRBV19|TRBJ1-2
TGTGCCAGTACCCCCCAGTCGGCCACCGTAGGCTACACCTTC
CASTPQSATVGYTF
>-|-|TRBV25-1|TRBJ2-2
TGTGCCAGCAGTGTGTCGGGCGTAGCCGGGGAGCTGTTTTTT
CASSVSGVAGELFF
>-|-|TRBV6-1|TRBJ2-2
TGTGCCAGCAGTGAAGCGGGGTGGAGTCCCGGGGAGCTGTTTTTT
CASSEAGWSPGELFF
>few|-|TRBV10-3|TRBJ2-5
TGTGCCATCAGTGAGCGGCAGGGACTGGGGGAGACCCAGTACTTC
CAISERQGLGETQYF
>few|TRBD1|TRBV24-1|TRBJ1-2
TGTGCCACCAGTGACCCGTCCGGGACAGGGAACTATGGCTACACCTTC
CATSDPSGTGNYGYTF
>-|-|TRBV7-6|TRBJ2-6
TGTGCCAGCAGCCTCCAGGGCATAACTGGGGCCAACGTCCTGACTTTC
CASSLQGITGANVLTF
>few|-|TRBV28|TRBJ1-2
TGTGCCAGCAGTTTTTCCCGCTACGTGACAGGCTATGGCTACACCTTC
CASSFSRYVTGYGYTF
>-|-|TRBV12-3/TRBV12-4|TRBJ2-5
TGTGCCAGCAGTTTTAGCAGAGTCTACGAGCGGTACTTC
CASSFSRVYERYF
>few|-|TRBV6-6|TRBJ2-3
TGTGCCAGCCAAGCGGAGGATACGCAGTATTTT
CASQAEDTQYF
>few|TRBD2|TRBV20-1|TRBJ2-7
TGCAGTGCTAGATCCGCCCAGACTAGCGGGGGATTTAAGCTTTACGAGCAGTACTTC
CSARSAQTSGGFKLYEQYF
>-|TRBD2|TRBV6-5|TRBJ2-1
TGTGCCAGCAGTTACATGTCTAGCGGGGGCCAAGAGACCCAGTTCTTC
CASSYMSSGGQETQFF
>-|TRBD2|TRBV12-3/TRBV12-4|TRBJ2-1
TGTGCCAGCAGTTTTCAGGGTAGCGGGGGCCCCTCCTACAATGAGCAGTTCTTC
CASSFQGSGGPSYNEQFF
>-|-|TRBV10-3|TRBJ1-1
TGTGCCATCAGTGAACGACAGGCCGGTGAGAACACTGAAGCTTTCTTT
CAISERQAGENTEAFF
>-|-|TRBV12-5|TRBJ1-5
TGTGCTAGTGGACCAGGGGTGGGTCAGCCCCAGCATTTT
CASGPGVGQPQHF
>-|-|TRBV6-1|TRBJ2-7
TGTGCCAGCAGTGAAGTCGGAGGGGGCAGCTACGAGCAGTACTTC
CASSEVGGGSYEQYF
>-|TRBD1|TRBV5-1|TRBJ2-1
TGCGCCAGTGCCACAGGGGTGGATGAGCAGTTCTTC
CASATGVDEQFF
>-|-|TRBV29-1|TRBJ2-1
TGCAGCGGGGTTGGGACTCGCCAAGCCTACAATGAGCAGTTCTTC
CSGVGTRQAYNEQFF
>once|-|TRBV14|TRBJ2-5
TGTGCCAGCAGCCAGGGGTTATCCTACAATGAGCAGTACTTC
CASSQGLSYNEQYF
>-|TRBD2|TRBV25-1|TRBJ2-5
TGTGCCAGCAGCCGACAGGCCCTAACGGGGGGGGAGACCCAGTACTTC
CASSRQALTGGETQYF
>-|-|TRBV4-2|TRBJ2-3
TGTGCCAGCAGCCAAGATGAAGCAAGGGGGGGCACAGATACGCAGTATTTT
CASSQDEARGGTDTQYF
>-|TRBD1|TRBV7-9|TRBJ1-6
TGTGCCAGCAGCTTAGCGGGGGACAGGGGTTCACCCCTCCACTTT
CASSLAGDRGSPLHF
>-|-|TRBV2|TRBJ2-6
TGTGCCAGATCCCTTTTGATCCTCTCTGGGGCCAACGTCCTGACTTTC
CARSLLILSGANVLTF